The 22 T cell receptor beta chains given below trace back to one sample, sequenced in a study of T cells in Graves' hyperthyroidism and ophthalmopathy. Amplified regions were TCR beta CDR3 sequences from RNA transcripts. First-round RT-PCR with HTBI primers amplified the TCR CDR3 region. One entry per CDR3 protein, called by TCRdb with MiXCR from the multiplex PCR reads. This sample has about 400,000 distinct CDR3 sequences, with 12% to 15% found just once. The sequenced sample consisted of blood. These receptors all stem from a woman aged 18-35 years with Graves' hyperthyroidism.

This clonotype was seen many times. The chain joins TRBV11-2 to TRBJ1-1; TRBD1 might be the D (5 bases). The V gene lost 5 bases and the J gene lost 3 bases, with 16 bases spanning the gap. The CDR3 has 15 residues. CDR1 and CDR2 (germline): SGHAT, FQNNGV. The CDR3 reads CASSPPFREHTEAFF. Here the CDR3 DNA reads TGTGCCAGCAGCCCCCCCTTCAGGGAACACACTGAAGCTTTCTTT.

This chain joins TRBV15 and TRBJ2-1, with D possibly being TRBD2 (5 bases). Looked up from germline, CDR1 is LNHNV and CDR2 is YYDKDF (reference sequence). V lost 1 base to trimming and J lost 1 base, with 8 bases between them. The CDR3 has 15 residues. The CDR3 DNA follows: TGTGCCACCAGCAGAGGAAGGGAGTCCTACAATGAGCAGTTCTTC. It encodes CATSRGRESYNEQFF.

The chain is built from TRBV28 and TRBJ1-2; a possible D gene is TRBD1 (5 bases). This CDR3 contains 14 residues. Per germline, CDR1 MDHEN and CDR2 SYDVKM. Trimming stripped 4 bases from V and 5 bases from J, with 14 bases between. As DNA, the CDR3 is TGTGCCAGCAGTTCCGGGGGATATGGGTATGGCTACACCTTC. The encoded protein is CASSSGGYGYGYTF.

This clonotype has only a few counts. The chain carries TRBV4-1 and TRBJ2-7; 9 bases agree with TRBD1. The CDR3 sequence is 17 residues long. Trimming removed 0 bases from V and 2 bases from J; junction bases left unmatched: 8. Per germline, CDR1 MGHRA and CDR2 YSYEKL. The CDR3 bases are TGCGCCAGCAGCCAAGAAGTGAGGGACAGGGAAACCTACGAGCAGTACTTC. It encodes CASSQEVRDRETYEQYF.

Many counts were recorded for this clonotype. The V call is TRBV20-1, the J call TRBJ2-5; D gene unclear. Germline-derived CDR1 and CDR2 are DFQATT and SNEGSKA (reference sequence). V was clipped by 1 base and J by 6 bases, with 6 bases between them. There are 11 residues in the CDR3. The CDR3 sequence: CSARGAQTQYF. The CDR3 DNA sequence: TGCAGTGCTAGAGGAGCGCAGACCCAGTACTTC.

This clonotype was found many times. This chain links TRBV6-5 with TRBJ2-1; D remains unclear. Germline V gene data show CDR1 as MNHEY and CDR2 as SVGAGI. The CDR3 runs 11 residues. The ends were cut back, 1 base at V and 8 bases at J, with 3 bases in the middle. The CDR3 region has the DNA TGTGCCAGCAGTTACTTGGATGAGCAGTTCTTC. It encodes CASSYLDEQFF.

The chain is built from TRBV6-5 and TRBJ2-7; 8 bases match TRBD2. The CDR3 is made up of 15 amino acids. CDR1 is MNHEY, CDR2 SVGAGI, per germline. V gave up 0 bases and J gave up 6 bases; unmatched junction bases: 7. The CDR3 here is CASSYSISGTSEQYF. The DNA for the CDR3 is TGTGCCAGCAGTTACTCGATTAGCGGGACGTCCGAGCAGTACTTC.

The sample holds a few counts of this clonotype. The chain couples TRBV4-1 to TRBJ2-3; D call uncertain. CDR3 length: 16 residues. Deletions cut 1 base from V and 6 bases from J, with 17 bases between. Germline V CDR1 and CDR2: MGHRA, YSYEKL. The CDR3 region is CASSQVGRRLWDTQYF. The CDR3 bases are TGCGCCAGCAGCCAAGTCGGACGGAGACTCTGGGATACGCAGTATTTT.

This clonotype occurred many times. The chain joins TRBV28 to TRBJ2-1, with TRBD1 matching 9 bases. The germline CDR1 and CDR2 sequences are MDHEN and SYDVKM. The CDR3 runs to 16 residues. Trimming took 6 bases from V and 6 from J; bases not matched to a gene: 12. The CDR3 nucleotides read TGTGCCAGCAGGCAACCCGGGACAGGGAAGGGCAATGAGCAGTTCTTC. Protein product: CASRQPGTGKGNEQFF.

This clonotype was counted at least ten times. The chain links TRBV6-1 to TRBJ2-3; D is unclear. V lost 4 bases and J 2 bases, leaving 13 bases between the germline ends. This CDR3 region has 15 residues. Germline CDR1 is MNHNS and CDR2 is SASEGT. The chain's CDR3 is CASSAQPILTDTQYF. In DNA, the CDR3 is TGTGCCAGCAGTGCCCAGCCGATCCTCACAGATACGCAGTATTTT.

The rearrangement uses TRBV30 and TRBJ2-3, with a weak D call TRBD2 (5 bases). The V and J ends lost 0 bases and 6 bases respectively, with 7 bases between them. The CDR3 has 12 residues. Germline V gene data show CDR1 as GTSNPN and CDR2 as SVGIG (reference sequence). The CDR3, as DNA: TGTGCCTGGAGTGTGACTATTGATACGCAGTATTTT. Translating gives CAWSVTIDTQYF.

The rearrangement links TRBV27 to TRBJ2-3, with 8 positions matching TRBD2. Germline-derived CDR1 and CDR2 are MNHEY and SMNVEV (reference sequence). The ends lost 4 bases at V and 4 bases at J; junction bases unmatched: 16. The CDR3 extends over 18 amino acids. The CDR3 DNA is TGTGCCAGCAGTTCTCGACTCGGACTAGCCCGAATGTCAGATACGCAGTATTTT. Translating it yields CASSSRLGLARMSDTQYF.

This clonotype was picked up many times. The J gene is TRBJ2-5, the V gene TRBV6-1; 9 nucleotides align to TRBD1. The CDR3 has 15 residues. The germline CDR1 and CDR2 sequences are MNHNS and SASEGT. V trimming: 5 bases; J trimming: 5 bases; junction bases outside the gene matches: 9. CDR3 coding DNA: TGTGCCAGCAGTTCCGCCGGGACAGGGTGGGAGACCCAGTACTTC. It specifies CASSSAGTGWETQYF.

A word on this clonotype: It may be a read error: a sequence one base away is much more abundant. Since no conserved phenylalanine or tryptophan closes the CDR3, a read error is the likely cause. This chain links TRBV12-3 or TRBV12-4 with TRBJ1-3; D uncertain. The ends were cut back, 2 bases at V and 0 bases at J, with 8 bases in the middle. The CDR3 is 15 residues long. CDR3 amino acids: CASSLLAGSGNTIYS. The CDR3, as DNA: TGTGCCAGCAGTTTATTGGCAGGCTCTGGAAACACCATATATTCT.

This clonotype has at least ten counts. This chain connects TRBV5-1 to TRBJ2-7; either TRBD1 or TRBD2 may fit D (5 bases each). The germline V gene encodes CDR1 SGHRS and CDR2 YFSETQ. There are 16 residues in the CDR3. The V gene lost 0 bases and the J gene lost 4 bases, with 17 bases spanning the gap. Here the CDR3 DNA reads TGCGCCAGCAGCTTGGTCGCTAGCTCTGGGGGATACGAGCAGTACTTC. As protein: CASSLVASSGGYEQYF.

This clonotype has more than one count but fewer than ten. A much larger clone lies a single base off, so this may be a read error. The chain couples TRBV6-2 or TRBV6-3 to TRBJ2-1, with D possibly TRBD1 on 6 matching bases. The end of the DNA fits TRBJ2-7 better, so the J call may be wrong. This CDR3 contains 14 residues. The germline V gene encodes CDR1 MNHEY and CDR2 SVGEGT. CDR3 amino acids: CASSLRGTNNEQYF. Written as DNA, the CDR3 is TGTGCCAGCAGTCTAAGGGGGACAAACAATGAGCAGTACTTC.

The chain uses TRBV20-1 and TRBJ2-1; 11 bases align to TRBD2. The CDR3 totals 16 residues. V lost 5 bases, J lost 5 bases, and 11 bases stayed unmatched. Germline CDR1 DFQATT, CDR2 SNEGSKA (reference sequence). The CDR3 DNA follows: TGCAGTGCTCCGGGGTCCACTAGCGGGAGTAACAATGAGCAGTTCTTC. Amino acid sequence: CSAPGSTSGSNNEQFF.

This clonotype was seen a few times. The chain is built from TRBV3-1 and TRBJ1-6; the match to TRBD1 covers 7 bases. This CDR3 has 14 amino acids. V trimming: 3 bases; J trimming: 7 bases; junction bases outside the gene matches: 3. From germline, CDR1 is LGHDT and CDR2 YNNKEL (reference sequence). The CDR3 DNA reads TGTGCCAGCAGCCACTTACAGGGGAATTCACCCCTCCACTTT. Protein product: CASSHLQGNSPLHF.

This clonotype occurred many times. V and J are TRBV9 and TRBJ2-5; 7 bases agree with TRBD1. Trimming cost V 3 bases and J 5 bases; bases outside gene matches: 10. The CDR3 contains 15 residues. From germline, CDR1 is SGDLS and CDR2 YYNGEE. CDR3 sequence reads: CASSAYRGRHETQYF. CDR3 bases: TGTGCCAGCAGCGCGTACAGGGGACGCCACGAGACCCAGTACTTC.

This chain joins TRBV29-1 and TRBJ2-2, with 7 nucleotides matching TRBD2. V lost 5 bases and J lost 4; bases outside the gene matches: 7. Per germline, CDR1 SQVTM and CDR2 ANQGSEA. The CDR3 sequence is 14 residues long. CDR3 DNA sequence: TGCAGCGTTTTAAGGGCGGGGGTCACCGGGGAGCTGTTTTTT. Residues: CSVLRAGVTGELFF.

This sequence joins TRBV28 and TRBJ2-1; possibly TRBD1 or TRBD2 for D (5 bases each). The CDR3 covers 12 residues. Trimming shortened V by 5 bases and J by 9 bases, and 11 bases separated the two germline ends. CDR1 is MDHEN, CDR2 SYDVKM, per germline. The CDR3 protein is CASSGTGGEQFF. The CDR3 region has the DNA TGTGCCAGCAGTGGGACCGGCGGTGAGCAGTTCTTC.

This clonotype was counted only a few times. A much larger clone lies one base from this, so it may be a read error. The chain carries TRBV7-2 and TRBJ2-5; a possible D gene is TRBD2 (5 bases). The CDR3 sequence is 15 residues long. Trimming stripped 4 bases from V and 9 bases from J, with 21 bases between. Germline V gives CDR1 SGHTA, CDR2 FQGNSA. In DNA, the CDR3 is TGTGCCAGCAGCTCATTGACGGCCGCCGCGGAGGCCCAGTACTTC. It specifies CASSSLTAAAEAQYF.